Shown below are 6 T cell receptor beta chains from a single sample sequenced in a study of T cell responses to AZD1222 COVID-19 vaccine. Here immunoSEQ multiplex PCR was the method, and the copy in TCRdb shows in-frame clones only, minus some. The sample yields 95,000 to 110,000 clones, 80% to 90% seen once. Here the sequenced sample was peripheral blood, taken on day 0 of AZD1222 vaccination. The receptors were gathered from an adult in good health.

V and J are TRBV11-3 and TRBJ2-7; 7 bases map to TRBD2. J was trimmed by 2 bases and V by 4 bases; bases with no gene match: 14. Germline-derived CDR1 and CDR2 are SGHNT and YENEEA. This CDR3 has 17 amino acids. CDR3: CASSSPWEGGPPYEQYF. As DNA, the CDR3 is TGTGCCAGCAGCTCTCCGTGGGAGGGAGGGCCCCCCTACGAGCAGTACTTC.

The J gene is TRBJ1-6, the V gene TRBV11-2; D is undetermined. This CDR3 has 16 amino acids. The germline V gene has CDR1 SGHAT and CDR2 FQNNGV. Deletions cut 3 bases from V and 7 bases from J, with 16 bases between. CDR3 residues: CASSLFPADGNSPLHF. For the CDR3, the DNA is TGTGCCAGCAGCTTGTTCCCCGCAGACGGGAATTCACCCCTCCACTTT.

The CDR3 DNA reads as TGTGCCAGCAGGGGGACAGGGTACGGAGAGACCCAGTACTTC. It specifies CASRGTGYGETQYF. The V call is TRBV2, the J call TRBJ2-5; 9 positions agree with TRBD1. Trimming took 6 bases from V and 4 from J; bases not matched to a gene: 6. Per the germline V gene, CDR1 is SNHLY and CDR2 is FYNNEI. This CDR3 is built from 14 residues.

The rearrangement uses TRBV19 and TRBJ2-7, with 8 positions matching TRBD1. The CDR3 totals 17 residues. Losses at the gene ends were 3 bases for V and 1 base for J; bases not matched to a gene: 11. Germline V gives CDR1 LNHDA, CDR2 SQIVND (reference sequence). This CDR3 reads CASSISLSRTGSYEQYF. The CDR3 nucleotides read TGTGCCAGTAGTATCTCTCTCTCTAGGACAGGGTCCTACGAGCAGTACTTC.

This chain links TRBV15 with TRBJ1-1, with 8 bases that match TRBD1. The CDR3 runs to 15 residues. V lost 2 bases, J lost 6 bases, and 8 bases stayed unmatched. Germline V lookup: CDR1 LNHNV, CDR2 YYDKDF (reference sequence). The CDR3 is CATSRPGQGGAEAFF. The CDR3 bases are TGTGCCACCAGCAGACCCGGACAGGGCGGCGCTGAAGCTTTCTTT.

The rearrangement joins TRBV10-3 to TRBJ2-7; D is uncertain. The CDR3 contains 12 residues. The germline CDR1 and CDR2 sequences are ENHRY and SYGVKD. V was shortened by 3 bases and J by 4 bases, with 7 bases between the two germline ends. CDR3 in amino acids: CAISDGKYEQYF. In DNA, the CDR3 is TGTGCCATCAGTGATGGGAAGTACGAGCAGTACTTC.